Listed below are T cell receptor beta chains from one sample, sequenced in a study of blood T cell repertoires in COVID-19. Profiling relied on immunoSEQ multiplex PCR, and the TCRdb table lists in-frame clones only, not all of them. This table has under 450,000 clones, about 88% appearing once. Sequenced sample: peripheral blood. These receptors were obtained from a woman aged 60 to 75 with COVID-19, enrolled during active disease. CDR3s include the opening cysteine and the closing phenylalanine or tryptophan. The D gene is left open where the match is weak. Only some rows state a clone size, as once, few, many or a class for expanded clones.

cdr3_nt	cdr3_aa	cdr3_length	j_call	d_call	clone_size	v_call
TGTGCCAGCAGCTTCAGTCGAGTATCGACTTCTAATGAGCAGTTCTTC	CASSFSRVSTSNEQFF	16	TRBJ2-1	-	-	TRBV7-2
TGTGCCACCCGGGGGGTCTCCTACGAGCAGTACTTC	CATRGVSYEQYF	12	TRBJ2-7	TRBD2	once	TRBV6-5
TGTGCCAGCAGCTTGCTAGCGGGGGGGTACACAGATACGCAGTATTTT	CASSLLAGGYTDTQYF	16	TRBJ2-3	TRBD2	many	TRBV5-4
TGTGCCAGCTCACCACCGGCAGGGGGAGACGAGCAGTACTTC	CASSPPAGGDEQYF	14	TRBJ2-7	TRBD1	-	TRBV18
TGTGCCTGGACCGGACGAGCGGGGGAGGGTGCAGATACGCAGTATTTT	CAWTGRAGEGADTQYF	16	TRBJ2-3	TRBD2	-	TRBV30
TGTGCCTGGGCTCCGGGACAGGGGCCCTACGAGCAGTACTTC	CAWAPGQGPYEQYF	14	TRBJ2-7	TRBD1	-	TRBV30
TGTGCCAGTAGTATAGGGTTTCGGTTGAGCAATCAGCCCCAGCATTTT	CASSIGFRLSNQPQHF	16	TRBJ1-5	-	-	TRBV19
TGTGCCAGCAGTTACCGGTGGAGCTCCTATAATTCACCCCTCCACTTT	CASSYRWSSYNSPLHF	16	TRBJ1-6	-	-	TRBV6-5
TGTGCCAGCAGCTCGCCGGGACAGGGGAACTACGAGCAGTACTTC	CASSSPGQGNYEQYF	15	TRBJ2-7	TRBD1	-	TRBV6-5
TGTGCCAGCAGGCGGATACAGGGGACGAATCAGCCCCAGCATTTT	CASRRIQGTNQPQHF	15	TRBJ1-5	TRBD1	-	TRBV6-6
TGTGCCAGCAGTTTATCTTTCGTAGGGACTAACTACGAGCAGTACTTC	CASSLSFVGTNYEQYF	16	TRBJ2-7	TRBD2	-	TRBV27
TGTGCCAGCAGTTATCCTGGGACTATCTTCCCGGGGGAGCTGTTTTTT	CASSYPGTIFPGELFF	16	TRBJ2-2	TRBD2	-	TRBV6-2/TRBV6-3
TGCGCCAGCAGCCCCCGGACAGGACTCCGGGAGACTAATGAAAAACTGTTTTTT	CASSPRTGLRETNEKLFF	18	TRBJ1-4	TRBD1	once	TRBV4-3
TGCGCCAGCAGCCCTCTCGGGAGCCTCTCCTACAATGAGCAGTTCTTC	CASSPLGSLSYNEQFF	16	TRBJ2-1	-	-	TRBV4-1
TGTGCCAGCAGCCAGGGACAAGCGAACACCGGGGAGCTGTTTTTT	CASSQGQANTGELFF	15	TRBJ2-2	-	-	TRBV7-6
TGTGCCTGGACGGCAGGGGGCGATGGCTACACCTTC	CAWTAGGDGYTF	12	TRBJ1-2	TRBD1	-	TRBV30
TGTGCCAGCTCCCCCAAGAGGGGTAGCGGGGGGTACACAGATACGCAGTATTTT	CASSPKRGSGGYTDTQYF	18	TRBJ2-3	TRBD2	-	TRBV18
TGTGCCAGTGGGAGGACAGGGAGGACCGGGGAGCTGTTTTTT	CASGRTGRTGELFF	14	TRBJ2-2	TRBD1	once	TRBV9
TGTGCCAGCAGTCAAACAGGGGGACCCCAGCATTTT	CASSQTGGPQHF	12	TRBJ1-5	TRBD1	-	TRBV5-6
TGCGCCAGCAGCACAGGGGGCGTAAATCAGCCCCAGCATTTT	CASSTGGVNQPQHF	14	TRBJ1-5	TRBD1	-	TRBV5-1
TGCGCCAGCCGATTAGGGGGGGCGAGCACCGGGGAGCTGTTTTTT	CASRLGGASTGELFF	15	TRBJ2-2	-	-	TRBV10-2
TGTGCCAGCAGCCCCCCGCCGGGACAGGGAATTCCAAGGGGCTACACCTTC	CASSPPPGQGIPRGYTF	17	TRBJ1-2	TRBD1	once	TRBV3-1/TRBV3-2
TGTGCCAGTAGTAGTTATACTTTCTATGGCTACACCTTC	CASSSYTFYGYTF	13	TRBJ1-2	-	-	TRBV19
TGTGCCAGCAGCCCCAGGACGAGGGGGAACTACGAGCAGTACTTC	CASSPRTRGNYEQYF	15	TRBJ2-7	-	-	TRBV7-2
TGTGCCAGCTCACCAGCAGGGTCCCCTAACTATGGCTACACCTTC	CASSPAGSPNYGYTF	15	TRBJ1-2	-	-	TRBV18
TGTGCCAGCAGCTTAATTCCCACGGGACAGGGAGACAATGAGCAGTTCTTC	CASSLIPTGQGDNEQFF	17	TRBJ2-1	TRBD1	-	TRBV7-9
TGTGCCAGCGGATGGGGCAGTAACCTTGAAGCTTTCTTT	CASGWGSNLEAFF	13	TRBJ1-1	-	-	TRBV7-9
TGCGCCAGCAGCTTACGCCTAGCGGACTACAATGAGCAGTTCTTC	CASSLRLADYNEQFF	15	TRBJ2-1	TRBD2	-	TRBV5-1
TGCGCCAGCAGCCTAATCGGGGGAAACACCATATATTTT	CASSLIGGNTIYF	13	TRBJ1-3	-	-	TRBV4-1
TGTGCCAGCAGTGAGCTGGACAGGAACACCGGGGAGCTGTTTTTT	CASSELDRNTGELFF	15	TRBJ2-2	-	-	TRBV25-1
TGTGCCAGCAGTTTGCACCGGGACAAACCCTATGGCTACACCTTC	CASSLHRDKPYGYTF	15	TRBJ1-2	-	-	TRBV6-5
TGCGCCAGCAGCTTGGTGAGCGAAGGTGAAAAACTGTTTTTT	CASSLVSEGEKLFF	14	TRBJ1-4	-	-	TRBV5-1
TGTGCCAGCTCACCGAGGGACACTGAAGCTTTCTTT	CASSPRDTEAFF	12	TRBJ1-1	-	-	TRBV18
TGCAGCGTTGCGTGGAGGGGCGACACTGAAGCTTTCTTT	CSVAWRGDTEAFF	13	TRBJ1-1	-	-	TRBV29-1
TGTGCCAGTAGTTTGAACCGGGCCCAGGGCGAGCAGTACTTC	CASSLNRAQGEQYF	14	TRBJ2-7	-	-	TRBV19